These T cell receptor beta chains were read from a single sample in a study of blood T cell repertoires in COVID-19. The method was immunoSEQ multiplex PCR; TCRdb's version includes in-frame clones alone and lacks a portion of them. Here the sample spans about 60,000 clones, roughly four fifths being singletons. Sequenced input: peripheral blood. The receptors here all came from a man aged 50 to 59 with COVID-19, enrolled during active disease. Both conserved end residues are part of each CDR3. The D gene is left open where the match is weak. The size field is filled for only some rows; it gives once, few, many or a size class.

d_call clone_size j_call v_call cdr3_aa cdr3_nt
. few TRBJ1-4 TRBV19 CASNSALGPNEKLFF TGTGCCAGTAACTCGGCCCTGGGGCCTAATGAAAAACTGTTTTTT
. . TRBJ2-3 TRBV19 CASSLQSPDTQYF TGTGCCAGTAGTCTTCAAAGCCCAGATACGCAGTATTTT
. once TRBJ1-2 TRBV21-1 CARYTTVGYTF TGTGCCAGATACACGACAGTGGGCTACACCTTC
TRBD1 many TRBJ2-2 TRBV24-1 CATRDRADTGELFF TGTGCCACCAGGGACAGGGCGGACACCGGGGAGCTGTTTTTT
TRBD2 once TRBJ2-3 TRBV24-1 CATSDPGLAGADTQYF TGTGCCACCAGTGACCCGGGACTAGCGGGGGCAGATACGCAGTATTTT
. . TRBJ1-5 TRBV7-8 CASSLARAVMDNQPQHF TGTGCCAGCAGCTTAGCGAGGGCAGTTATGGACAATCAGCCCCAGCATTTT
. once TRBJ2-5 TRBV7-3 CASGGAGETQYF TGTGCCTCCGGAGGGGCCGGGGAGACCCAGTACTTC
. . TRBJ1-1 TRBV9 CASSVVADTEAFF TGTGCCAGCAGCGTAGTGGCCGACACTGAAGCTTTCTTT
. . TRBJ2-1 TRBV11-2 CASSPRTAYNEQFF TGTGCCAGCAGCCCGCGGACAGCCTACAATGAGCAGTTCTTC
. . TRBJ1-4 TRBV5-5 CASSPTGLGEKLFF TGTGCCAGCAGCCCCACAGGGCTGGGTGAAAAACTGTTTTTT
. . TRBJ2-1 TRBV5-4 CASSPYAAKDEQFF TGTGCCAGCAGCCCGTACGCGGCGAAAGATGAGCAGTTCTTC
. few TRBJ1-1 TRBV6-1 CASSELGRNTEAFF TGTGCCAGCAGTGAACTGGGGCGTAACACTGAAGCTTTCTTT
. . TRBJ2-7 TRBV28 CASSPPQGLLNYEQYF TGTGCCAGCAGTCCCCCCCAGGGACTCCTAAATTACGAGCAGTACTTC
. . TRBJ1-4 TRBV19 CASSIQFGSWRQGTNEKLFF TGTGCCAGTAGTATACAGTTCGGCTCGTGGAGGCAAGGAACTAATGAAAAACTGTTTTTT
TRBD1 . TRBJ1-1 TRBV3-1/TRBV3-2 CASSQAGTVNTEAFF TGTGCCAGCAGCCAAGCTGGGACAGTGAACACTGAAGCTTTCTTT
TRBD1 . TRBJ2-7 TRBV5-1 CASSFRTGREQYF TGCGCCAGCAGCTTTCGGACAGGGCGGGAGCAGTACTTC
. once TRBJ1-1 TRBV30 CAWSPGGSGTEAFF TGTGCCTGGAGTCCGGGGGGGAGTGGCACTGAAGCTTTCTTT
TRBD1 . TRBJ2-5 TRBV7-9 CASSFLTGGGETQYF TGTGCCAGCAGCTTCCTGACAGGGGGCGGAGAGACCCAGTACTTC
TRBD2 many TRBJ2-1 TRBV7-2 CASSFGTSGREFF TGTGCCAGCAGCTTCGGGACTAGCGGGAGAGAGTTCTTC
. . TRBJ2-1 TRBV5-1 CASSLENSRYNEQFF TGCGCCAGCAGCTTGGAGAACAGTCGGTACAATGAGCAGTTCTTC
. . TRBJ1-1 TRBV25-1 CARINTEAFF TGTGCCAGAATAAACACTGAAGCTTTCTTT
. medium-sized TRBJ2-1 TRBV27 CASSFALYGEQFF TGTGCCAGCAGTTTCGCCTTATACGGTGAGCAGTTCTTC
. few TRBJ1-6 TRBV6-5 CASTRTENSPLHF TGTGCCAGCACCCGGACTGAGAATTCACCCCTCCACTTT
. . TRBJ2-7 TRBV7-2 CASSWSQSYEQYF TGTGCCAGCAGCTGGAGCCAATCCTACGAGCAGTACTTC
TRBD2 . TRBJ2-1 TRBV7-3 CASSWGLAGDEQFF TGTGCCAGCAGCTGGGGACTAGCGGGAGATGAGCAGTTCTTC
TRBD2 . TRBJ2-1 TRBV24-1 CATGTSGTSSYNEQFF TGTGCCACCGGGACTAGCGGGACCAGCTCCTACAATGAGCAGTTCTTC
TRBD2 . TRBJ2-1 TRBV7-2 CASSSLAGGVQDLEQFF TGTGCCAGCAGCTCCCTAGCGGGAGGGGTTCAGGACCTTGAGCAGTTCTTC
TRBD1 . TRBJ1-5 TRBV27 CASSRTGHQPQHF TGTGCCAGCAGTCGGACAGGTCACCAGCCCCAGCATTTT
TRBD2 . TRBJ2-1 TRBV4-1 CASSLRLAGAEEQFF TGCGCCAGCAGCCTCCGACTAGCGGGAGCAGAGGAGCAGTTCTTC
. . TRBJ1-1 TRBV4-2 CASSRLREVPTEAFF TGTGCCAGCAGCCGCCTCCGGGAGGTCCCCACTGAAGCTTTCTTT
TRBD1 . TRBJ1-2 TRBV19 CASSRDSNYGYTF TGTGCCAGTAGTCGGGACAGCAACTATGGCTACACCTTC
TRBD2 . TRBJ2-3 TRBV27 CASRGTSSTDTQYF TGTGCCAGCAGAGGGACTAGTAGCACAGATACGCAGTATTTT
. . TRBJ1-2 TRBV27 CASSPGPGTNPRGYTF TGTGCCAGCAGTCCCGGCCCCGGGACAAACCCTCGAGGCTACACCTTC
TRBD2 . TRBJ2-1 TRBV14 CASSQQPLTSGIYNEQFF TGTGCCAGCAGCCAACAACCTTTGACTAGCGGGATCTACAATGAGCAGTTCTTC
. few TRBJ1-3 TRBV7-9 CASARGGGNTIYF TGTGCCAGTGCCCGAGGCGGTGGAAACACCATATATTTT
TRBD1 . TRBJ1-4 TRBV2 CASSDRTGNEKLFF TGTGCCAGCAGTGACCGGACAGGAAATGAAAAACTGTTTTTT
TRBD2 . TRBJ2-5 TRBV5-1 CASSLRLAGGGTQYF TGCGCCAGCAGCTTACGACTAGCGGGAGGAGGGACCCAGTACTTC
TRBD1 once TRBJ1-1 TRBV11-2 CASSLDRAGTGLSEAFF TGTGCCAGCAGCTTAGATCGGGCTGGGACAGGGTTGTCTGAAGCTTTCTTT
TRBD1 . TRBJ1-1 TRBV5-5 CASSSITGGAHTEAFF TGTGCCAGCAGCTCGATAACAGGGGGCGCTCACACTGAAGCTTTCTTT
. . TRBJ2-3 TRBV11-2 CASSLRFRGNPTNTQYF TGTGCCAGCAGCTTAAGGTTTCGCGGAAACCCCACAAATACGCAGTATTTT
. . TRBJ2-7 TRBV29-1 CSGLTGYEQYF TGCAGCGGCCTCACAGGGTACGAGCAGTACTTC
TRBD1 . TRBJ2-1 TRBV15 CATSRVGDRPYNEQFF TGTGCCACCAGCAGAGTAGGGGACAGACCCTACAATGAGCAGTTCTTC
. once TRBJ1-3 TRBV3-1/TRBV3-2 CASKRLSGNTIYF TGTGCCAGCAAGAGGCTCTCTGGAAACACCATATATTTT
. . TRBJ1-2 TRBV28 CASSSEGRRSYTF TGTGCCAGCAGTTCTGAGGGGAGGAGAAGCTACACCTTC
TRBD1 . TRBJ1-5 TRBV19 CASSISGQGHQPQHF TGTGCCAGTAGTATCTCGGGACAGGGCCATCAGCCCCAGCATTTT
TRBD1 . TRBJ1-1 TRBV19 CASTPGTVNTEAFF TGTGCCAGTACCCCCGGGACAGTGAACACTGAAGCTTTCTTT
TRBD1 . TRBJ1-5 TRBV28 CASSASNKGAWSNQPQHF TGTGCCAGCAGCGCTTCGAATAAGGGGGCCTGGAGCAATCAGCCCCAGCATTTT
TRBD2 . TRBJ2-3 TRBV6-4 CASARTSGSTDTQYF TGTGCCAGCGCGCGGACTAGCGGCAGCACAGATACGCAGTATTTT
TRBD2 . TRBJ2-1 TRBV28 CASSSTSGSRNEQFF TGTGCCAGCAGCTCGACTAGCGGGAGTAGAAATGAGCAGTTCTTC
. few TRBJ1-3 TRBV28 CASSIGQSSGNTIYF TGTGCCAGCAGTATCGGACAGAGCTCTGGAAACACCATATATTTT
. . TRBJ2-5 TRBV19 CASSISGSGFSETQYF TGTGCCAGTAGTATTTCGGGATCGGGTTTCTCGGAGACCCAGTACTTC
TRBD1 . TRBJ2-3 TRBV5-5 CASSPRTGADTQYF TGTGCCAGCAGCCCGAGGACAGGGGCGGATACGCAGTATTTT
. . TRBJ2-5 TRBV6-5 CASSPQGVTQETQYF TGTGCCAGCAGTCCACAGGGCGTGACTCAAGAGACCCAGTACTTC
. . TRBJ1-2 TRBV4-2 CASSHLTGGGLGGYTF TGTGCCAGCAGCCACCTAACCGGTGGGGGACTCGGTGGCTACACCTTC